The 6 T cell receptor beta chains below all came from one sample that was sequenced in a study of blood T cell repertoires in COVID-19. The repertoire was sequenced with immunoSEQ multiplex PCR; TCRdb's copy has only in-frame clones and lacks some. The profile shows 450,000 or so clones, 70% to 90% of them singletons. What was sequenced was peripheral blood. The receptor source for this set is a man aged 18 to 35 with COVID-19, enrolled during active disease.

V and J are TRBV18 and TRBJ2-3, with no clear D. Germline CDR1 is KGHSH and CDR2 is LQKENI. This CDR3 contains 14 residues. Trimming pared 3 bases from V and 0 bases from J, leaving 7 bases between. CDR3 nucleotide sequence: TGTGCCAGCTCACCCCAGGCCAGCACAGATACGCAGTATTTT. Its translation: CASSPQASTDTQYF.

The V gene is TRBV28, the J gene TRBJ1-2; the match to TRBD1 covers 8 bases. Trimming cost V 6 bases and J 1 base; bases outside gene matches: 4. CDR1 and CDR2 (germline): MDHEN, SYDVKM. The CDR3 loop spans 14 amino acids. The DNA of the CDR3 is TGTGCCAGCAGCCAGGGGGCGGGTAACTATGGCTACACCTTC. Its translation: CASSQGAGNYGYTF.

This clone was detected a few times. V and J are TRBV3-1 (or the pseudogene TRBV3-2) and TRBJ2-1; TRBD1 aligns across 7 bases. This CDR3 contains 15 residues. Germline V gene lookup returns CDR1 LGHDT and CDR2 YNNKEL (reference sequence). Trimming removed 2 bases from V and 12 bases from J; junction bases left unmatched: 13. CDR3 protein: CASSQLGTATDRQFF. CDR3 coding DNA: TGTGCCAGCAGCCAATTGGGGACAGCCACGGATCGGCAGTTCTTC.

This clone was seen more than once but under ten times. The chain has TRBV5-4 and TRBJ2-3, with 14 bases that match TRBD2. Germline loops: CDR1 SGHNT, CDR2 YYREEE (reference sequence). Losses at the gene ends were 4 bases for V and 4 bases for J; bases not matched to a gene: 5. This CDR3 comprises 16 residues. CDR3 nucleotides: TGTGCCAGCAGCGCTCCGGGACTAGCGGGGGCAGATACGCAGTATTTT. It translates to CASSAPGLAGADTQYF.

This rearrangement joins TRBV19 to TRBJ2-2; D gene unclear. Trimming removed 8 bases at V and 8 bases at J, with 12 bases between. This CDR3 is built from 12 residues. Germline values: CDR1 LNHDA, CDR2 SQIVND (reference sequence). The CDR3 here is CASRTRVGELFF. CDR3 DNA: TGTGCCAGTCGAACGCGAGTTGGGGAGCTGTTTTTT.

This chain links TRBV2 with TRBJ1-6; D gene unclear. Between the trimmed V and J ends, which lost 7 bases and 10 bases, there was a span of 14 bases. There are 13 residues in the CDR3. Germline CDR1 and CDR2: SNHLY and FYNNEI. The CDR3: CASTFREGSPLHF. CDR3 DNA sequence: TGTGCCAGCACGTTCCGGGAAGGATCACCCCTCCACTTT.